Listed here is a single T cell receptor beta chain. The record originates from a study of shared clonotypes between healthy human individuals. The germline V and J ends were trimmed by 5 bases and 0 bases, with 14 bases remaining between them. Germline loops: CDR1 LNHNV, CDR2 YYDKDF (reference sequence). The CDR3 runs 16 residues. This table comes from immunoSEQ multiplex PCR, and its TCRdb copy is limited to in-frame clones, with some not included. This sample has over 2 million clones, with under 95% found just once. The clonotype was recovered from a man aged 18 to 30 in good health. Some clones in this sample may be carry-over from other donors' samples. The specimen was naive CD4+ T cells from PBMCs. Described subset: CD45RA+ positively selected. The J gene is TRBJ2-1, the V gene TRBV15; D is undetermined. In DNA, the CDR3 is TGTGCCACCAGCGGACCCACAGCGAGCTCCTACAATGAGCAGTTCTTC. It specifies CATSGPTASSYNEQFF.